This T cell receptor (beta chain) was recovered during a study of early T cells in non-severe SARS-CoV-2 infection. CDR3 length equals 12 residues. Germline V CDR1 and CDR2: DFQATT, SNEGSKA (reference sequence). The V gene lost 3 bases and the J gene lost 0 bases, with 6 bases spanning the gap. TCRdb used MiXCR to reprocess the 5' RACE reads, holding one entry per CDR3 protein. This table has 45,000 to 55,000 distinct CDR3 sequences, about 9.8% appearing once. The source material was whole blood. This TCR was sampled from an adult who was a healthcare worker with PCR-confirmed SARS-CoV-2 infection or an uninfected control (not recorded which). The chain joins TRBV20-1 to TRBJ2-7; perhaps TRBD2 as D (6 bases). The CDR3 is CSASGSSYEQYF. The DNA for the CDR3 is TGCAGTGCTAGCGGGAGCTCCTACGAGCAGTACTTC.